The sequence of this TCR beta chain was determined in a study of cytotoxic CD8 clonotypes in ibrutinib-treated CLL. General study results and limits: Sustained-remission and progressing patients were not sampled at matched times.

This CDR3 has 13 amino acids. Germline loops: CDR1 MNHEY, CDR2 SVGAGI. TCRdb's copy holds only in-frame clones and misses some; the assay was immunoSEQ multiplex PCR. Of around 200,000 clones listed, just over 70% are singletons. A remark on this clone: Its antigen is unknown.

Material: PBMCs, obtained after 12 months of ibrutinib treatment. The J gene is TRBJ2-5, the V gene TRBV6-5; 7 bases fit TRBD2. The closer fit of TRBJ2-7 to the DNA end suggests the J call may be wrong. The clonotype originates from a human donor with chronic lymphocytic leukemia. The chain's CDR3 is CASRAGPLHEQYF. The DNA of the CDR3 is TGTGCCAGCAGAGCGGGACCGCTCCACGAGCAGTACTTC.